This section outlines one T cell receptor beta chain sequence together with its context. One entry per CDR3 protein results from TCRdb running MiXCR on the RT-PCR reads. Here the sample spans 98,000 or so distinct CDR3 sequences, around 36% being singletons. The data were obtained in a study of patients and donors after allogeneic stem cell transplantation. V dropped 7 bases and J dropped 1; count of bases not matched to a gene: 9. Germline V gene lookup returns CDR1 MNHEY and CDR2 SVGEGT. The CDR3 sequence is 15 residues long. The sequencing sample was made of blood, either unsorted or a sorted T cell fraction (not recorded which). The TCR sequence derives from a human donor who was either an allogeneic HSCT recipient or a stem cell or donor lymphocyte infusion donor (not recorded which). It is not recorded whose cells these are; they may come from a transplant donor. The rearrangement uses TRBV6-2 or TRBV6-3 and TRBJ2-7; 8 positions agree with TRBD1. The CDR3 loop is CASTTSRQGSYEQYF. The DNA of the CDR3 is TGTGCCAGCACGACATCTCGACAGGGGTCCTACGAGCAGTACTTC.